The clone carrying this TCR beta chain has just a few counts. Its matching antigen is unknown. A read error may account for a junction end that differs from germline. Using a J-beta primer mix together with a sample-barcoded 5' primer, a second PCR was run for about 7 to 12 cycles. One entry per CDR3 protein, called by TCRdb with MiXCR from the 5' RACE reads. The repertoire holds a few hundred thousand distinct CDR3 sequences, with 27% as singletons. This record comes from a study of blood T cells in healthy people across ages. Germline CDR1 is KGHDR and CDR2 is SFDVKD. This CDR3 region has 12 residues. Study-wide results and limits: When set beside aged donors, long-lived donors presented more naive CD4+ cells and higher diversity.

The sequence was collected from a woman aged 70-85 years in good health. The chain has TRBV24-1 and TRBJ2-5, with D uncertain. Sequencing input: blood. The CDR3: CATSDLSWTQCF. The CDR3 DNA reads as TGTGCCACCAGTGATCTCAGTTGGACCCAGTGCTTC.